Each of the 9 T cell receptor beta chains below was sequenced from the same sample in a study of tumor-infiltrating lymphocytes in primary liver carcinoma. The input was 500 ng total RNA; TCR beta cDNA was made from it with a constant-region primer. What produced the TCR beta libraries was three nested multiplex PCR rounds using slightly modified ARM-PCR. It was with TRBV1-TRBV30 forward primers and a C-beta reverse primer that the first two PCR rounds were run, at about 9 cycles each. One entry per CDR3 protein, called by TCRdb with MiXCR from the multiplex PCR reads. The sample includes about 54,000 distinct CDR3 sequences, 60% to 75% of them seen just once. Unsorted bulk tissue, roughly 19-33 mg of it, served as the source for co-extraction of RNA and DNA. Input material: liver tumor tissue from sampling region 2. Subset reported: tumor region T2, inferior pole. These receptors came from a man in his forties with primary liver carcinoma and hepatitis B virus infection.

In the case of this clonotype: An end of the junction does not agree with germline; a read error may underlie this. V and J are TRBV12-3 or TRBV12-4 and TRBJ1-5; D unresolved. The CDR3 covers 15 residues. The CDR3 DNA sequence: TGTGCCAGCAATTTAATGGGATCTGGCAATCGGCCCCAGCATTTT. Translated, it gives CASNLMGSGNRPQHF.

A note on this clonotype: This may come from a read error, since a much larger clone is one base off. The CDR3 DNA reads TGCGCCAGCAGCCAAGGGCGGAGAGGCACTGAAGCTTCCTTT. It encodes CASSQGRRGTEASF. The V call is TRBV23-1, the J call TRBJ1-1; D remains unclear. TRBV23-1 is an ORF for which the function is uncertain. The CDR3 totals 14 residues.

A note on this clonotype: At one boundary the junction diverges from the germline segment, which might be a read error. The chain links TRBV4-2 to TRBJ2-5; the D gene is possibly TRBD2 (6 bases). Germline V lookup: CDR1 LGHNA, CDR2 YNFKEQ. The CDR3 is 17 residues long. CDR3 residues: CASSQGQLTGVGETLYF. DNA for the CDR3: TGTGCCAGCAGCCAAGGACAACTAACGGGAGTCGGGGAGACCCTGTACTTC.

Concerning this clonotype: A single base separates this from a much larger clone, so it may be a read error. The rearrangement joins TRBV16 to TRBJ2-7; D is unresolved. This CDR3 spans 13 amino acids. Between the trimmed V and J ends, which lost 4 bases and 7 bases, there was a span of 14 bases. Germline V lookup: CDR1 KGHSY, CDR2 FQNENV. The chain's CDR3 is CASSRSLMGEQYF. CDR3 bases: TGTGCCAGCAGCCGATCTCTCATGGGGGAGCAGTACTTC.

This clonotype has ten or more counts. This sequence joins TRBV7-9 and TRBJ2-7; D remains unclear. Trimming removed 2 bases from V and 2 bases from J, with 10 bases in between. The CDR3 covers 14 residues. CDR1 SEHNR and CDR2 FQNEAQ come from the germline V gene (reference sequence). Here the CDR3 DNA reads TGTGCCAGCAGCTTATCCTCAGGTCCCTACGAGCAGTACTTC. Residues: CASSLSSGPYEQYF.

On this clonotype itself: Mismatch with germline at one junction end may stem from a read error. V gene TRBV4-1 combines with J gene TRBJ2-1; a possible D gene is TRBD2 (7 bases). CDR1 is MGHRA and CDR2 is YSYEKL in the germline V gene. The CDR3 totals 15 residues. CDR3 DNA: TGCGCCAACAGCCAAGTTTCTAGCGGCTCAGGGGAGCAGCTCTTC. Its protein is CANSQVSSGSGEQLF.

The genes are TRBV11-2 and TRBJ2-5; D possibly corresponds to TRBD1 (6 bases). V was cut by 5 bases and J by 3 bases, with 16 bases left in between. Germline V lookup: CDR1 SGHAT, CDR2 FQNNGV. There are 15 residues in the CDR3. DNA of the CDR3: TGTGCCAGCAGCCTAACCTGGACAGCTAAAGAGACCCAGTACTTC. Its protein product is CASSLTWTAKETQYF. The variable domain in full, with the rest retrieved from reference TRBV11-2 and TRBJ2-5, is EAGVAQSPRYKIIEKRQSVAFWCNPISGHATLYWYQQILGQGPKLLIQFQNNGVVDDSQLPKDRFSAERLKGVDSTLKIQPAKLEDSAVYLCASSLTWTAKETQYFGPGTRLLVL.

This clonotype has only one observation. Likely a read error: the CDR3 ends without its conserved phenylalanine or tryptophan. The chain employs TRBV7-8 and TRBJ2-1; unclear D gene. The germline CDR1 and CDR2 sequences are SGHVS and FQNEAQ. This CDR3 contains 12 residues. With 5 bases removed from V and 10 bases from J, the gap between germline ends came to 12 bases. CDR3 amino acids: CASSLSTREQFY. CDR3 sequence (DNA): TGTGCCAGCAGCCTCTCAACAAGGGAGCAGTTCTAC.

Notes on this clonotype: Sequence at one end of the junction differs from germline and may be a read error. The gene calls are TRBV10-2 and TRBJ2-7, with D hard to call. The CDR3 has 15 amino acids. Looked up from germline, CDR1 is WSHSY and CDR2 is SAAADI. The CDR3 loop is CVSSESSGYAHEQYF. The CDR3 coding sequence is TGCGTCAGCAGTGAGTCTTCGGGTTATGCCCACGAGCAGTACTTC.